Shown below are 14 T cell receptor beta chains from a single sample sequenced in a study of radiotherapy plus CTLA-4 blockade in lung cancer. Using immunoSEQ multiplex PCR, the repertoire was profiled, and TCRdb retains in-frame clones only, with some absent. Among around 78,000 clones listed, about 78% were seen once. Sequenced material: peripheral blood, taken from a patient treated with radiotherapy plus ipilimumab. The receptors stem from a human donor with non-small cell lung cancer who had a partial response to radiotherapy plus ipilimumab. Some clones in this sample may be carry-over from other donors' samples.

The chain links TRBV5-6 to TRBJ1-4; the match to TRBD1 covers 9 bases. This CDR3 is 17 amino acids long. Germline lookup yields CDR1 SGHDT and CDR2 YYEEEE. Trimming cost V 3 bases and J 5 bases; bases outside gene matches: 11. The CDR3 sequence is CASSSPDRGFRNEKLFF. The CDR3 DNA reads as TGTGCCAGCAGCTCGCCGGACAGGGGTTTCAGGAATGAAAAACTGTTTTTT.

V gene TRBV28 combines with J gene TRBJ2-1; D unclear. The CDR3 consists of 15 residues. Between the trimmed V and J ends, which lost 8 bases and 8 bases, there was a span of 22 bases. Germline CDR1 is MDHEN and CDR2 is SYDVKM. CDR3 in amino acids: CASSLGISVLDEQFF. As DNA, the CDR3 is TGTGCCAGCTCCCTCGGTATCAGCGTCTTGGATGAGCAGTTCTTC.

The chain is built from TRBV7-9 and TRBJ1-1; D possibly corresponds to TRBD1 (5 bases). V gave up 3 bases and J gave up 7 bases, with 12 bases separating them. Germline V gives CDR1 SEHNR, CDR2 FQNEAQ (reference sequence). The CDR3 length is 13 residues. CDR3 nucleotide sequence: TGTGCCAGCAGCTTCAGGGAGGGTATTGAAGCTTTCTTT. It encodes CASSFREGIEAFF.

This clone was picked up a small number of times. The chain is built from TRBV27 and TRBJ1-1, with TRBD1 matching over 10 bases. This CDR3 is 16 amino acids long. Germline V lookup: CDR1 MNHEY, CDR2 SMNVEV (reference sequence). With 10 bases clipped from V and 4 bases from J, the junction kept 15 bases outside the gene matches. CDR3 coding DNA: TGTGCCACACGGCCGGGACAGGGGCGCCTACGCACTGAAGCTTTCTTT. Its translation is CATRPGQGRLRTEAFF.

The V gene is TRBV10-1, the J gene TRBJ2-5; perhaps TRBD2 as D (5 bases). CDR1 and CDR2 (germline): WNHNN, SYGVQD (reference sequence). The CDR3 runs to 15 residues. V lost 0 bases and J 3 bases, leaving 11 bases between the germline ends. CDR3 sequence reads: CASSESTGIEETQYF. The CDR3, as DNA: TGCGCCAGCAGTGAGTCGACGGGGATAGAAGAGACCCAGTACTTC.

V gene TRBV7-6 combines with J gene TRBJ2-1; the match to TRBD2 covers 8 bases. The CDR3 contains 16 residues. Unmatched junction bases numbered 10, after V lost 5 bases and J lost 4 bases. In germline, CDR1 is SGHVS, CDR2 FNYEAQ. The CDR3 region has the DNA TGTGCCAGCAGCCCTCAGGGAGCGGGGGCATACAATGAGCAGTTCTTC. Amino acid sequence: CASSPQGAGAYNEQFF. The full variable domain, completed using reference TRBV7-6 and TRBJ2-1, is GAGVSQSPRYKVTKRGQDVALRCDPISGHVSLYWYRQALGQGPEFLTYFNYEAQQDKSGLPNDRFSAERPEGSISTLTIQRTEQRDSAMYRCASSPQGAGAYNEQFFGPGTRLTVL.

In its sample, this clone was seen once. V gene TRBV30 combines with J gene TRBJ2-1, with 8 bases aligning to TRBD1. Trimming at V came to 0 bases and at J to 5 bases, leaving 6 bases not matched to a gene. The CDR3 extends over 15 amino acids. In germline, CDR1 is GTSNPN, CDR2 SVGIG (reference sequence). Here the CDR3 reads CAWSVSGTGHNEQFF. As DNA, the CDR3 is TGTGCCTGGAGTGTCTCCGGGACAGGTCACAATGAGCAGTTCTTC.

The chain has TRBV11-2 and TRBJ2-3, with a possible D match to TRBD2 (5 bases). Germline assignment: CDR1 SGHAT and CDR2 FQNNGV. V lost 6 bases, J lost 2 bases, and 12 bases lay in between. The CDR3 spans 14 residues. Here the CDR3 DNA reads TGTGCCAGCAGTCCCGGGATAAACACAGATACGCAGTATTTT. This translates into CASSPGINTDTQYF.

This clone came up a few times. The chain carries TRBV19 and TRBJ2-5, with D tentatively TRBD1 (6 bases). Germline assignment: CDR1 LNHDA and CDR2 SQIVND (reference sequence). The CDR3 covers 15 residues. V shed 7 bases and J shed 3 bases, with 18 bases lying between them. This chain's CDR3 is CASKENGGQKETQYF. The CDR3 bases are TGTGCCAGTAAGGAGAACGGAGGACAGAAAGAGACCCAGTACTTC.

The V and J genes are TRBV6-4 and TRBJ1-4; D perhaps matches TRBD1 (6 bases). The CDR3 is made up of 15 amino acids. Trimming left V 6 bases short and J 5 bases short, with 16 bases between. Looked up from germline, CDR1 is MRHNA and CDR2 is SNTAGT. CDR3 amino acids: CASRPTPRGNEKLFF. The CDR3 DNA is TGTGCCAGCAGGCCGACCCCCAGGGGAAATGAAAAACTGTTTTTT.

The chain joins TRBV6-1 to TRBJ1-2; 8 positions match TRBD1. The CDR3 has 14 amino acids. CDR1 and CDR2 from the germline V gene are MNHNS and SASEGT. With V trimmed by 5 bases and J by 5 bases, 7 bases remained unmatched. The DNA for the CDR3 is TGTGCCAGCAGTCGGACAGGGAGGGGATATGGCTACACCTTC. It yields the protein CASSRTGRGYGYTF.

The chain uses TRBV19 and TRBJ2-7; possible D gene TRBD2, 5 bases. Trimming pared 3 bases from V and 3 bases from J, leaving 12 bases between. Germline values: CDR1 LNHDA, CDR2 SQIVND (reference sequence). CDR3 length: 14 residues. In DNA form, the CDR3 reads TGTGCCAGTAGTATTACGGGGATCAACTACGAGCAGTACTTC. The encoded protein is CASSITGINYEQYF.

This chain joins TRBV5-1 and TRBJ2-3; D unclear. Per germline, CDR1 SGHRS and CDR2 YFSETQ. This CDR3 contains 15 residues. Between the trimmed V and J ends, which lost 0 bases and 0 bases, there was a span of 8 bases. The CDR3 nucleotides are TGCGCCAGCAGCTTGGGGGCAGCAAGCACAGATACGCAGTATTTT. The encoded protein is CASSLGAASTDTQYF.

This chain joins TRBV29-1 and TRBJ2-3; TRBD2 matches at 12 bases. Germline V CDR1 and CDR2: SQVTM, ANQGSEA. The CDR3 runs 15 residues. The J segment lost 10 bases and the V segment lost 6 bases, leaving 14 bases of the junction unmatched. The CDR3, as DNA: TGCAGCGTCGCCTCGGGACTAGCGGGCCCAGGGGCGCAGTATTTT. It encodes CSVASGLAGPGAQYF.